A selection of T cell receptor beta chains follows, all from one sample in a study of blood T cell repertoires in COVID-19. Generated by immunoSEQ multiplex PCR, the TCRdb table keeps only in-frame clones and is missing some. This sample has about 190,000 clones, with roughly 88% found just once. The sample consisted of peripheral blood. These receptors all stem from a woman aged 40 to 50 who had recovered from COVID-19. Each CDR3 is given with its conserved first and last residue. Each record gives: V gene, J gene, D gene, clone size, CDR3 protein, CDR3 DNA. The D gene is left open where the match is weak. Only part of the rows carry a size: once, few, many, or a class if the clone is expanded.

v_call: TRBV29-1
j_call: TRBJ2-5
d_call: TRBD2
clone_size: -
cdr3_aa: CSVAASGSSRPETQYF
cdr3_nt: TGCAGCGTTGCTGCTAGCGGGAGCAGTAGGCCAGAGACCCAGTACTTC

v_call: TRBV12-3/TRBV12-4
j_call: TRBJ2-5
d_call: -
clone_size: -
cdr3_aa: CASMEGSWETQYF
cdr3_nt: TGTGCCAGCATGGAGGGTTCGTGGGAGACCCAGTACTTC

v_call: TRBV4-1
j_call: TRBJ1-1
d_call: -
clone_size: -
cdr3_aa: CASSQGEGEGGTEAFF
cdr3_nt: TGCGCCAGCAGCCAAGGTGAAGGGGAGGGTGGCACTGAAGCTTTCTTT

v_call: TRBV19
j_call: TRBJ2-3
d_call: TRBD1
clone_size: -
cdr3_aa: CASKGQGEADTQYF
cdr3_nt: TGTGCCAGTAAAGGACAGGGTGAAGCAGATACGCAGTATTTT

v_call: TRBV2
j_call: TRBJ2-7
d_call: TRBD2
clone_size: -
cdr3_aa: CASSGPGLADEQYF
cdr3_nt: TGTGCCAGCAGTGGGCCGGGACTAGCGGACGAGCAGTACTTC

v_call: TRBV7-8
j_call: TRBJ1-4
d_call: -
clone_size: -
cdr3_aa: CASSLDGWAGDEKLFF
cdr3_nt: TGTGCCAGCAGCTTAGATGGATGGGCAGGGGATGAAAAACTGTTTTTT

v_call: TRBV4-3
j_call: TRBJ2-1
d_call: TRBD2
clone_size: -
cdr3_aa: CASSQGLAGGPNNEQFF
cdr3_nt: TGCGCCAGCAGCCAGGGACTAGCGGGAGGGCCGAATAATGAGCAGTTCTTC

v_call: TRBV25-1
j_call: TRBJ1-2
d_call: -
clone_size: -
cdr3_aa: CASSELDGPRYGYTF
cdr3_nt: TGTGCCAGCAGTGAATTGGATGGCCCTAGGTATGGCTACACCTTC

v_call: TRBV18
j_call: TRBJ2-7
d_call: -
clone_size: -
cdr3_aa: CASSPRSERYEQYF
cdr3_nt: TGTGCCAGCTCACCACGGTCAGAACGCTACGAGCAGTACTTC

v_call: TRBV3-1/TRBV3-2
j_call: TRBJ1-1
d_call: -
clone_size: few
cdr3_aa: CASSLIGRAEAFF
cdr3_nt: TGTGCCAGCAGCCTCATTGGCCGGGCTGAAGCTTTCTTT

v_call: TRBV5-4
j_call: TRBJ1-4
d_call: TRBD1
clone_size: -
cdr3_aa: CASSRRQGSEKLFF
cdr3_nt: TGTGCCAGCAGCCGAAGACAGGGTAGTGAAAAACTGTTTTTT

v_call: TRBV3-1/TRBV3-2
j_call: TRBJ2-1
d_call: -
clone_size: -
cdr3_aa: CASSLSTVSWYNEQFF
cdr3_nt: TGTGCCAGCAGCCTGTCAACAGTGTCTTGGTACAATGAGCAGTTCTTC

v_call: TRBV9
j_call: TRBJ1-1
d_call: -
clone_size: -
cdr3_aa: CASSVRPGNTEAFF
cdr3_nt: TGTGCCAGCAGCGTGCGTCCAGGCAACACTGAAGCTTTCTTT

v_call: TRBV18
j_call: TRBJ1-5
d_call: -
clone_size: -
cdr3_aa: CASSTTRDIISNQPQHF
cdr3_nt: TGTGCCAGCTCAACAACCCGGGACATTATAAGCAATCAGCCCCAGCATTTT

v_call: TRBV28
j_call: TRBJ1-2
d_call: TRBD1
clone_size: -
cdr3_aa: CAINRGVNYGYTF
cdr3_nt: TGTGCCATTAACAGGGGTGTTAACTATGGCTACACCTTC

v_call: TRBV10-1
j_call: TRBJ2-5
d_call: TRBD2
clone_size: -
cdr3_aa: CASQRLAGGPETQYF
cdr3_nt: TGCGCCAGTCAGAGACTAGCGGGAGGGCCAGAGACCCAGTACTTC

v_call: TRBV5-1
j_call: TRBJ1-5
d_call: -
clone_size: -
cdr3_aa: CASSMASNQPQHF
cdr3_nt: TGCGCCAGCAGCATGGCAAGCAATCAGCCCCAGCATTTT

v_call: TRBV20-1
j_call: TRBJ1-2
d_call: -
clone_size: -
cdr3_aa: CSAKGFYGYTF
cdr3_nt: TGCAGTGCTAAGGGGTTCTATGGCTACACCTTC

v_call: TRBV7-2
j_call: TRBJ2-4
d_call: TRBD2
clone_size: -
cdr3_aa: CASSLGSGIGVDIQYF
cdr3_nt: TGTGCCAGCAGCTTAGGTAGCGGGATCGGGGTAGACATTCAGTACTTC

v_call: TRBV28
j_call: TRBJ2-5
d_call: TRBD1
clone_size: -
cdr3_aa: CASSSTGQGPPTQYF
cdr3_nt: TGTGCCAGCAGTTCCACTGGACAGGGCCCCCCGACCCAGTACTTC

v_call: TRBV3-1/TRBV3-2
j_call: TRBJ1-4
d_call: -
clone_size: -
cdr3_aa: CASSQEWQANEKLFF
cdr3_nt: TGTGCCAGCAGCCAAGAGTGGCAGGCAAATGAAAAACTGTTTTTT

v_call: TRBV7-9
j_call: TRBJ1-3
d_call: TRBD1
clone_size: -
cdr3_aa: CASSSGQGAVNTIYF
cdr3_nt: TGTGCCAGCAGCTCGGGACAGGGGGCGGTAAACACCATATATTTT

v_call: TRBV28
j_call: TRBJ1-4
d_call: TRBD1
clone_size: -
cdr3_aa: CASSLLTGNTEKLFF
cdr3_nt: TGTGCCAGCAGTCTATTGACAGGGAATACTGAAAAACTGTTTTTT

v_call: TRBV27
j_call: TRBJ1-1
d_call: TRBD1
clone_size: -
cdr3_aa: CASSLFGQGLEAFF
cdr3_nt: TGTGCCAGCAGTTTGTTTGGACAGGGTCTGGAAGCTTTCTTT

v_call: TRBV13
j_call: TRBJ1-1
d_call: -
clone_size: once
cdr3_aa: CASSRTPNTEAFF
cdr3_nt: TGTGCCAGCAGCAGAACACCGAACACTGAAGCTTTCTTT

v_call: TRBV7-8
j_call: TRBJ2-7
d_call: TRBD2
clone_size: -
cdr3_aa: CASSRDSGRSEQYF
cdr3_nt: TGTGCCAGCAGCAGGGATAGCGGGAGGAGCGAGCAGTACTTC

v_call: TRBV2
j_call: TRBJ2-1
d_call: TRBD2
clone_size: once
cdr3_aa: CASTLPTSGIIRLEQFF
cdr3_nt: TGTGCCAGCACTCTCCCCACTAGCGGGATCATACGATTGGAGCAGTTCTTC

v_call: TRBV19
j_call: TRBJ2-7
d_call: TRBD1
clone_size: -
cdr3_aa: CASRRTGQEAYEQYF
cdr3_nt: TGTGCCAGTAGGCGAACGGGACAGGAAGCCTACGAGCAGTACTTC

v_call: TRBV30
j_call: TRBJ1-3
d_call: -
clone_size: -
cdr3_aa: CAWSFGGTGNTIYF
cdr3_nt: TGTGCCTGGAGTTTTGGGGGGACTGGAAACACCATATATTTT

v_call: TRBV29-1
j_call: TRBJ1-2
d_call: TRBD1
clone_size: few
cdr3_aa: CSVDAGQGAMGYTF
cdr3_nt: TGCAGCGTTGATGCCGGACAGGGGGCTATGGGCTACACCTTC

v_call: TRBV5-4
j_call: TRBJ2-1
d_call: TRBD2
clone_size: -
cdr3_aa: CASRSAGGPYNEQFF
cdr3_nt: TGTGCCAGCAGATCAGCGGGAGGGCCCTACAATGAGCAGTTCTTC

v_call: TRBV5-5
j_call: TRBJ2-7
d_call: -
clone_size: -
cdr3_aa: CASSPGLYAYEQYF
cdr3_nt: TGTGCCAGCAGCCCCGGACTTTACGCCTACGAGCAGTACTTC

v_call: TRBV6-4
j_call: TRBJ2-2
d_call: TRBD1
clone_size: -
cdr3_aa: CASSSIPGTGTGELFF
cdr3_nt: TGTGCCAGCAGTTCGATTCCCGGGACAGGGACCGGGGAGCTGTTTTTT

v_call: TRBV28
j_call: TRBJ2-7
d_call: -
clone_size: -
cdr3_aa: CASSRGIMEQYF
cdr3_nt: TGTGCCAGCAGCCGAGGGATAATGGAGCAGTACTTC

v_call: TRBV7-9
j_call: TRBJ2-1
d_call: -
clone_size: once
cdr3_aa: CASIQTGSSYNEQFF
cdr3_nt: TGTGCCAGCATCCAGACAGGATCCTCCTACAATGAGCAGTTCTTC

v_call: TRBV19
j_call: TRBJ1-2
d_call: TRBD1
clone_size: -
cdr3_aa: CASSTRGTADYGYTF
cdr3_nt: TGTGCCAGTAGTACCCGGGGGACAGCCGACTATGGCTACACCTTC

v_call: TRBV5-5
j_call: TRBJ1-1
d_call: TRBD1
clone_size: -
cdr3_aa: CASSLSAGGTEAFF
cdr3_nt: TGTGCCAGCAGCTTGTCGGCAGGGGGCACTGAAGCTTTCTTT

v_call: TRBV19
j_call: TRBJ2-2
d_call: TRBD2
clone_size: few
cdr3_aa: CASSTLAGAGELFF
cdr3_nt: TGTGCCAGTAGTACTCTAGCGGGAGCCGGGGAGCTGTTTTTT

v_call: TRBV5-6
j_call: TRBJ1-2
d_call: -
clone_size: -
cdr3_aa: CASSLIRGFGFTF
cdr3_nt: TGTGCCAGCAGCTTGATCCGGGGATTCGGCTTCACCTTC

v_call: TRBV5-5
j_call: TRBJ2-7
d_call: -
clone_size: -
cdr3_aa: CASTGSYEQYF
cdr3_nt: TGTGCCAGTACCGGCTCCTACGAGCAGTACTTC

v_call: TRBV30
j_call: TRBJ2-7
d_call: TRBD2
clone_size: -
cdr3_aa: CAWSLGLISGSLGPREQYF
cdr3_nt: TGTGCCTGGAGTTTGGGACTTATTAGCGGGAGTTTAGGGCCTCGCGAGCAGTACTTC

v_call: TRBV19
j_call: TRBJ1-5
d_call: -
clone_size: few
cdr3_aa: CASSTPYDRSQPQHF
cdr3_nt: TGTGCCAGTAGTACCCCTTATGACAGGAGTCAGCCCCAGCATTTT

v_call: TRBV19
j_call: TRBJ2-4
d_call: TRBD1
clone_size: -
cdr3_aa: CASSSTGANIQYF
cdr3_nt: TGTGCCAGTAGTTCTACAGGGGCCAACATTCAGTACTTC

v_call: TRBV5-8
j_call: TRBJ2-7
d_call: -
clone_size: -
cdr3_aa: CASSPTRGGAEYEQYF
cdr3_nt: TGTGCCAGCAGCCCGACCCGCGGGGGCGCGGAGTACGAGCAGTACTTC

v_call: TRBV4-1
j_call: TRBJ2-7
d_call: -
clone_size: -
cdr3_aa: CASSQDHAGLYEQYF
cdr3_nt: TGCGCCAGCAGCCAAGATCACGCGGGGCTCTACGAGCAGTACTTC

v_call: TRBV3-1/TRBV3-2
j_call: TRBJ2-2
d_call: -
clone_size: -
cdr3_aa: CASSQTDTGRELFF
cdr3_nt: TGTGCCAGCAGCCAGACCGACACCGGCCGGGAGCTGTTTTTT

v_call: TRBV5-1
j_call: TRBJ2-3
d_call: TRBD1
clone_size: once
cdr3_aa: CASSNGQEFTDTQYF
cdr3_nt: TGCGCCAGCAGCAACGGACAGGAATTCACAGATACGCAGTATTTT

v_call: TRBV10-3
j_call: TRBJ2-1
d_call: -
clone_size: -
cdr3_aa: CAISQGSEQFF
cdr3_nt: TGTGCCATCAGCCAGGGGTCTGAGCAGTTCTTC

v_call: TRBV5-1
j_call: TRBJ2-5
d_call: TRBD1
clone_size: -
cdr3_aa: CASSLQGAAETQYF
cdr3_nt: TGCGCCAGCAGCTTGCAGGGGGCGGCAGAGACCCAGTACTTC

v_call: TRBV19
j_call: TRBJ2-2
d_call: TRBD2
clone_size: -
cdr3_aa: CASSIGLAETGELFF
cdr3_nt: TGTGCCAGTAGTATAGGGCTAGCGGAAACCGGGGAGCTGTTTTTT

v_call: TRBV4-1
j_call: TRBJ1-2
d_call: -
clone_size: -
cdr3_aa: CASSQDPGNNYGYTF
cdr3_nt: TGCGCCAGCAGCCAAGACCCAGGCAATAACTATGGCTACACCTTC

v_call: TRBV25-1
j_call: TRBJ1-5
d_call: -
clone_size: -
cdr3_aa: CASNGGINQPQHF
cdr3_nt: TGTGCCAGCAACGGGGGGATCAATCAGCCCCAGCATTTT

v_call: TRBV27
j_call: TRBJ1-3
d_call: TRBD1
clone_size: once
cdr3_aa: CASSRQGALGNTIYF
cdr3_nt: TGTGCCAGCAGTCGTCAGGGGGCGCTTGGAAACACCATATATTTT

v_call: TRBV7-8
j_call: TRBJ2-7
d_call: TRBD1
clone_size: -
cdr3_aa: CASSPGGPTGSYEQYF
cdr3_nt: TGTGCCAGCAGCCCTGGGGGTCCGACAGGGAGCTACGAGCAGTACTTC